The source of this TCR beta chain is a study of blood T cell repertoires in COVID-19. Study context: Acute-phase and convalescent COVID-19 samples originated in the United States, Italy and Spain. Nucleic acid was either cDNA or gDNA, and it came from T cells, B-cell-depleted T cells, or PBMCs.

The V end lost 5 bases, the J end lost 6 bases, and 14 bases lay between the germline ends. In germline, CDR1 is PRHDT, CDR2 FYEKMQ (reference sequence). CDR3 length: 14 amino acids. The assay was immunoSEQ multiplex PCR, and TCRdb's table has in-frame clones only and misses some. Of approximately 320,000 clones in the sample, 85% to 90% were seen once. Those enrolled in Seattle joined during active infection and were followed longitudinally afterward. This sequence joins TRBV13 and TRBJ2-1; weak D call: TRBD2 (7 bases). Sequences were obtained from peripheral blood. This receptor was identified in a woman in her 30s with COVID-19, enrolled during active disease. DNA of the CDR3: TGTGCCAGCAGCCCGGGGGGCCTCGTCAATGAGCAGTTCTTC. Protein product: CASSPGGLVNEQFF.